This TCR beta chain was sequenced during a study of molecular identifiers for immune sequencing clone quantification. Study-level background: Naive CD8 cell RNA, from 20,000 or 100,000 cells, was split five ways in replicates, with four sequenced.

Overall study findings and caveats: Over 99% of effector molecules, but under 1% in naive cells, were held by clones with more than 20 RNA copies.

Input for naive CD8 libraries was about 18,000 to 1,100,000 sorted cells; the RNA fraction used was 10%, 30% or 50%. V dropped 4 bases and J dropped 2; count of bases not matched to a gene: 10. Looked up from germline, CDR1 is SEHNR and CDR2 is FQNEAQ (reference sequence). The CDR3 has 16 amino acids. TCRdb used MiXCR to reprocess the PCR reads, holding one entry per CDR3 protein. The sample lists more than 450,000 distinct CDR3 sequences, 25% seen once, with just over 0.75% in the top ten. This clonotype was picked up many times. Its antigen is still unknown. The TCR originated in a human donor in good health. Some libraries in this study had Jurkat cell RNA spiked in. Input material: naive CD8+ T cells from blood, with Jurkat cell RNA spiked in. Subset: FACS-sorted CD8+CD4-CCR7+CD45RA+ naive T cells. The V call is TRBV7-9, the J call TRBJ2-5; 7 bases fit TRBD1. The CDR3 DNA reads as TGTGCCAGCAGCTCCAACCGGGACAGACAACAAGAGACCCAGTACTTC. It specifies CASSSNRDRQQETQYF.